The clone carrying this T cell receptor beta chain was counted ten times or more. Antigen unknown. Unique molecular identifiers tagged the TCRbeta library. MiXCR, run by TCRdb on the PCR reads, gives a single entry per CDR3 protein. Of about 470,000 distinct CDR3 sequences listed, over 40% are singletons. These data come from a study of T-cell reconstitution after alpha-beta-depleted transplantation in children. Trimming removed 1 base from V and 3 bases from J; junction bases left unmatched: 9. Germline loops: CDR1 SGHTA, CDR2 FQGNSA. The CDR3 is 16 amino acids. Study-wide results and limits: Elevated TCRbeta diversity at day 60 was traced, in some patients, to surviving recipient T cells and thymic progenitors. There were reportedly several hundred expanded graft clones from which alpha-beta T cells came about two months after transplant. T-cell counts and diversity were attributed mostly to newly produced T cells one year after transplant.

The chain has TRBV7-2 and TRBJ2-7, with 7 bases aligning to TRBD2. This TCR was sampled from a girl aged 2 to 10 with aplastic anemia, due to receive a stem cell transplant. Here the sequenced sample was PBMCs, taken before TCRalphabeta/CD19-depleted stem cell transplant. The CDR3 coding sequence is TGTGCCAGCAGCTTAGGGGGGAGCGGGATACTCTACGAGCAGTACTTC. It encodes CASSLGGSGILYEQYF.